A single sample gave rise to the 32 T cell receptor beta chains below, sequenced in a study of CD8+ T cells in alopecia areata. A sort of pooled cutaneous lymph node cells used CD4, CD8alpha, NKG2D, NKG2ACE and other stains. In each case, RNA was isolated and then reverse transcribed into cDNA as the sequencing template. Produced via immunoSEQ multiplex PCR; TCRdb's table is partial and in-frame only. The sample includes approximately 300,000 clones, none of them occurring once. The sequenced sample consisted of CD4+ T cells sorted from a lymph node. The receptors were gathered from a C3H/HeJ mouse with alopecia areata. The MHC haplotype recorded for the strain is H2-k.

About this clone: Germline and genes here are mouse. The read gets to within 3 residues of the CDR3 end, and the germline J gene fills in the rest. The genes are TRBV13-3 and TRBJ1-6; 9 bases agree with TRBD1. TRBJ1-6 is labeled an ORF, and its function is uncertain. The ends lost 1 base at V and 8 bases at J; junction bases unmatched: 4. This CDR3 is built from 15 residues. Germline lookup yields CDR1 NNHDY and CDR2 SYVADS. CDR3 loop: CASSDYRGQDSPLYF. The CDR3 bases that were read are TGTGCCAGCAGTGATTACAGGGGGCAGGATTCGCCC.

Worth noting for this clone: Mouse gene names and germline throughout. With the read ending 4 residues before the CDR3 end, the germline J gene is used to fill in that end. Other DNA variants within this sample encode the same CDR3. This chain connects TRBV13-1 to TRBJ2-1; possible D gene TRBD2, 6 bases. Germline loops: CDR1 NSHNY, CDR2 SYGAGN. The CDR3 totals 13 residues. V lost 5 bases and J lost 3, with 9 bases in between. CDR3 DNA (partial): TGTGCCAGCAGCCCGGGGGGCTATGCT. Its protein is CASSPGGYA. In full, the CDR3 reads CASSPGGYAEQFF.

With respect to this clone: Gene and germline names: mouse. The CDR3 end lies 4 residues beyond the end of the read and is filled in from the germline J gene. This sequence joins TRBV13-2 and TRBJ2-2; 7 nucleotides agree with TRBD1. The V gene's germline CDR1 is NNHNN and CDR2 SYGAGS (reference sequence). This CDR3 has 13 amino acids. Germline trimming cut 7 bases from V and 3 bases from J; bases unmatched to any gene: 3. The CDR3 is CASNQGDTGQLYF. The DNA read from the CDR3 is TGTGCCAGCAACCAGGGGGACACCGGG.

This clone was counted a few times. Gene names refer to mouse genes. CDR3 DNA (partial): TGTGCCTGGAGTCTAGCAGGGAAT. This codes for CAWSLAGN. The full CDR3 sequence reads CAWSLAGNEQYF. The chain has TRBV31 and TRBJ2-7, with a possible D match to TRBD1 (5 bases). The missing CDR3 end, 4 residues past where the read stops, is filled in from the germline J gene. The CDR3 extends over 12 amino acids. Germline-derived CDR1 and CDR2 are GKSSPN and SITVG.

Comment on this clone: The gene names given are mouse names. CDR3 DNA, as far as it was read: TGTGCCAGCAGTGATAAGGGGGTTAACCAAGAC. Its translation: CASSDKGVNQD. The full CDR3 is CASSDKGVNQDTQYF. The chain employs TRBV13-3 and TRBJ2-5, with TRBD1 as a possible D gene (6 bases). The read finishes 4 residues shy of the CDR3 end, and the germline J gene is used to complete it. Germline V gene data show CDR1 as NNHDY and CDR2 as SYVADS. The CDR3 covers 15 residues. Between the trimmed V and J ends, which lost 1 base and 0 bases, there was a span of 9 bases.

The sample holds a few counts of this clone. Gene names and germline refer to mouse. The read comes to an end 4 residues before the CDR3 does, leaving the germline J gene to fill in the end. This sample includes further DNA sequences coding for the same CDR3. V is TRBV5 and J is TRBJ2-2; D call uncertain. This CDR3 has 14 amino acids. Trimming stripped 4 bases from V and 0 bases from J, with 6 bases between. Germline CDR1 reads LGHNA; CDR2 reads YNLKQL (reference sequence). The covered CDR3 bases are TGTGCCAGCAGCCCCACAGCAAACACCGGG. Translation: CASSPTANTG. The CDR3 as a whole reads CASSPTANTGQLYF.

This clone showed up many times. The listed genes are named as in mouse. This chain's CDR3 is CASSRWGQGDAEQFF. CDR3 bases read: TGTGCTAGCAGTAGATGGGGGCAGGGGGATGCT. The V and J genes are TRBV17 and TRBJ2-1, with TRBD1 as a possible D gene (7 bases). Sequencing ends 4 residues short of the CDR3 end; the germline J gene provides the rest. Germline loops: CDR1 MNHDT, CDR2 YYDKIL. The V and J ends lost 2 bases and 5 bases respectively, with 13 bases between them. This CDR3 comprises 15 residues.

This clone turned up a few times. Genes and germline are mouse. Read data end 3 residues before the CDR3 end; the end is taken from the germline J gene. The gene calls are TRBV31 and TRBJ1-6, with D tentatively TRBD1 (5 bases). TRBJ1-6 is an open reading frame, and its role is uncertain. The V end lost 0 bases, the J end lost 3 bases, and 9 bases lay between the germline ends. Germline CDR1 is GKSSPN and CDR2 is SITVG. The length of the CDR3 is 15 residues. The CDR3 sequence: CAWSLGVHYNSPLYF. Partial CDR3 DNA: TGTGCCTGGAGTCTAGGGGTGCACTATAATTCGCCC.

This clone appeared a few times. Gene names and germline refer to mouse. CDR3 DNA, as far as it was read: TGCACCTGCAGTGGAGACTGGGGGGGCGGCACCGGG. Protein: CTCSGDWGGGTG. The full CDR3 is CTCSGDWGGGTGQLYF. The chain joins TRBV1 to TRBJ2-2; 12 bases line up with TRBD2. The CDR3 end is not reached by the read, which stops 4 residues before it; the germline J gene fills it in. The CDR3 has 16 residues. Trimming cost V 4 bases and J 4 bases; bases outside gene matches: 4. Germline CDR1 reads NSQYPW; CDR2 reads LRSPGD (reference sequence).

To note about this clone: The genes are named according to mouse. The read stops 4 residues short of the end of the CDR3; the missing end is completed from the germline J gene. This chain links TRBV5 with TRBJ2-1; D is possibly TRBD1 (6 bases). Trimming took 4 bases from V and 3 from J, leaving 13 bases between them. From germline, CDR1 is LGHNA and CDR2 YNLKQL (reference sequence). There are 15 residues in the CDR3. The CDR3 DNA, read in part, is TGTGCCAGCAGCCCCCTGACAGGAACCTATGCT. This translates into CASSPLTGTYA. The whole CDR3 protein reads CASSPLTGTYAEQFF.

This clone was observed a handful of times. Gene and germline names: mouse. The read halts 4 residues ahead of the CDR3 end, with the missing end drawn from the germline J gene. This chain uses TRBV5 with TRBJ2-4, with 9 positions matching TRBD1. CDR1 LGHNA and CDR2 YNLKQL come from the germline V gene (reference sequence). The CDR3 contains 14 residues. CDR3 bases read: TGTGCCAGCAGCCCCCGGACAGGGGTGAAC. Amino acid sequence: CASSPRTGVN. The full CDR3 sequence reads CASSPRTGVNTLYF.

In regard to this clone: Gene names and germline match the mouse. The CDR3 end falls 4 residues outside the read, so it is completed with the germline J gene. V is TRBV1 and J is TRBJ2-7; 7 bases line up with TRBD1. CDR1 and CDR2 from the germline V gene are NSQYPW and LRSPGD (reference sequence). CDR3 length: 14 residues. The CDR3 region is CTCSPPGQIYEQYF. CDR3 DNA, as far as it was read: TGCACCTGCAGTCCCCCGGGACAGATTTAT.

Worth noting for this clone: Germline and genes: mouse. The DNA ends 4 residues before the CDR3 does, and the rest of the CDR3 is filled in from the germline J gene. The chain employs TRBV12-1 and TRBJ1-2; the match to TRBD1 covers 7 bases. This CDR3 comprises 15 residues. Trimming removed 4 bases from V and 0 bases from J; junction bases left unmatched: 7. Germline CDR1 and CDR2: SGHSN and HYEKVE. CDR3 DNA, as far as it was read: TGTGCCAGCTCGATCCAGGGGACAGCAAACTCC. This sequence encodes CASSIQGTANS. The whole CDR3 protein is CASSIQGTANSDYTF.

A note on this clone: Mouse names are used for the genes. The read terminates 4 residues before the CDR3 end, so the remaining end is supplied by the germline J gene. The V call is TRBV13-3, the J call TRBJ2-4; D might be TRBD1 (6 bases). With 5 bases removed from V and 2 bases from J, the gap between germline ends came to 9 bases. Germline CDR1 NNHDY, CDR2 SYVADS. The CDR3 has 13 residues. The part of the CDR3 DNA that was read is TGTGCCAGCAGAACAGGGATTCAAAAC. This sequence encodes CASRTGIQN. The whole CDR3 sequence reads CASRTGIQNTLYF.

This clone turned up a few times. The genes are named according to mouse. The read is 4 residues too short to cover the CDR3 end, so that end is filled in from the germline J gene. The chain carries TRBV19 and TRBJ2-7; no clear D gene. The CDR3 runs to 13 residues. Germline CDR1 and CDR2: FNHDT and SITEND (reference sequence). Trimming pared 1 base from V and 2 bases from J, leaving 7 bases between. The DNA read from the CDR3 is TGTGCCAGCAGTATAAAGACAACCTAT. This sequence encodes CASSIKTTY. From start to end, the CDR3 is CASSIKTTYEQYF.

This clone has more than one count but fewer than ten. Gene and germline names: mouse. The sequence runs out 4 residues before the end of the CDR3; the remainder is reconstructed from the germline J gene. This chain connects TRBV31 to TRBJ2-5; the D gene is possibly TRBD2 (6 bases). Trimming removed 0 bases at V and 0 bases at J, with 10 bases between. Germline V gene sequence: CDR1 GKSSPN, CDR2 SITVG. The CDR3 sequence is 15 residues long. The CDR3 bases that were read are TGTGCCTGGAGTCTACTGGGCTCTAACCAAGAC. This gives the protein CAWSLLGSNQD. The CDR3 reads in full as CAWSLLGSNQDTQYF.

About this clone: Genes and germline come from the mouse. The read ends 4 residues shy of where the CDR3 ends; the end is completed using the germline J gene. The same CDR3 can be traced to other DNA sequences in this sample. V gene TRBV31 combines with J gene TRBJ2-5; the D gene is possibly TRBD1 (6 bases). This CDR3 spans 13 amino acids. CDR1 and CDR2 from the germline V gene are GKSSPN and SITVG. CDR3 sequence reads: CAWSLGRGDTQYF. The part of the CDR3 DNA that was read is TGTGCCTGGAGTCTAGGCAGGGGTGAC. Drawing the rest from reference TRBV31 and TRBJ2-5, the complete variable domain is AQTIHQWPVAEIKAVGSPLSLGCTIKGKSSPNLYWYWQATGGTLQQLFYSITVGQVESVVQLNLSASRPKDDQFILSTEKLLLSHSGFYLCAWSLGRGDTQYFGPGTRLLVL.

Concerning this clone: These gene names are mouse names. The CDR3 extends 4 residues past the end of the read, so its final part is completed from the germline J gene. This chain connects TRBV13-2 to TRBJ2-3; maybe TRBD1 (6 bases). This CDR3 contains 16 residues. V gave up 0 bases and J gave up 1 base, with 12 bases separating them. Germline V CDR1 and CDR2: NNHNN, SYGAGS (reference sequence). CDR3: CASGDAAGVGAETLYF. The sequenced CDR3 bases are TGTGCCAGCGGTGATGCCGCAGGGGTGGGTGCAGAA.

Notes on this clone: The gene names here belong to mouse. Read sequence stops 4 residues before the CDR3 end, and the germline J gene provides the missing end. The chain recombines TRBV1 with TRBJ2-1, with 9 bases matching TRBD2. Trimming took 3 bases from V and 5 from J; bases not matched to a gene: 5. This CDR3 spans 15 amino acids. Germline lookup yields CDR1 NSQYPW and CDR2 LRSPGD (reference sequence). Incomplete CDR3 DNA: TGCACCTGCAGTGCTGGGGGGGCGGTGGATGCT. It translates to CTCSAGGAVDA. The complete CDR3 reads CTCSAGGAVDAEQFF. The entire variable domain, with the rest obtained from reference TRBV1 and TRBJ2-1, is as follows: VTLLEQNPRWRLVPRGQAVNLRCILKNSQYPWMSWYQQDLQKQLQWLFTLRSPGDKEVKSLPGADYLATRVTDTELRLQVANMSQGRTLYCTCSAGGAVDAEQFFGPGTRLTVL.

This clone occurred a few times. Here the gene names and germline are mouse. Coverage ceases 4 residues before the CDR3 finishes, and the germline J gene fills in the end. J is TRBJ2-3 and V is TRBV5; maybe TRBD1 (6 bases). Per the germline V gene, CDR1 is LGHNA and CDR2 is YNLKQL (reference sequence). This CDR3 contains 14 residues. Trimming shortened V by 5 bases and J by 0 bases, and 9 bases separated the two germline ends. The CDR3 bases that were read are TGTGCCAGCAGCTGGGGACAAAGTGCAGAA. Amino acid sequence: CASSWGQSAE. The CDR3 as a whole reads CASSWGQSAETLYF.

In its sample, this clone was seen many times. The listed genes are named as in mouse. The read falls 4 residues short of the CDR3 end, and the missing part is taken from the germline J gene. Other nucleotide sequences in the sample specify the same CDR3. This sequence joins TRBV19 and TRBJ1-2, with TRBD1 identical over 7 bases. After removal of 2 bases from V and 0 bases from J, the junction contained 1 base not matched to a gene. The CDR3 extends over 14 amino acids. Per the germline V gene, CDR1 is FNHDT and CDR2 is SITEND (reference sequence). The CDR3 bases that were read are TGTGCCAGCAGTATCAGGGGGGCAAACTCC. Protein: CASSIRGANS. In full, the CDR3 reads CASSIRGANSDYTF.

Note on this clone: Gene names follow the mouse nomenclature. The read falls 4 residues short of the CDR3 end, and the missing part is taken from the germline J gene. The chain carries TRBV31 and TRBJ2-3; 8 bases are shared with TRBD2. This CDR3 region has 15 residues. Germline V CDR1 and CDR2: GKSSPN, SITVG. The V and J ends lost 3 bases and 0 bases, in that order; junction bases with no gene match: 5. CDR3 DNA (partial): TGTGCCTGGAGGCGGACTGGGAATAGTGCAGAA. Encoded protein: CAWRRTGNSAE. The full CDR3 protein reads CAWRRTGNSAETLYF.

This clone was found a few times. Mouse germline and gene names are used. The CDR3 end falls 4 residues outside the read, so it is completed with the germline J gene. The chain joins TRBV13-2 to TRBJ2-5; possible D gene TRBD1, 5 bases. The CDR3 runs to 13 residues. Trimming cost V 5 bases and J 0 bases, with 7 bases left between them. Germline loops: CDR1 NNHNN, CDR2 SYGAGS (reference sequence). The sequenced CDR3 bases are TGTGCCAGCGGGGACACTAACCAAGAC. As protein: CASGDTNQD. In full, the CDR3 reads CASGDTNQDTQYF.

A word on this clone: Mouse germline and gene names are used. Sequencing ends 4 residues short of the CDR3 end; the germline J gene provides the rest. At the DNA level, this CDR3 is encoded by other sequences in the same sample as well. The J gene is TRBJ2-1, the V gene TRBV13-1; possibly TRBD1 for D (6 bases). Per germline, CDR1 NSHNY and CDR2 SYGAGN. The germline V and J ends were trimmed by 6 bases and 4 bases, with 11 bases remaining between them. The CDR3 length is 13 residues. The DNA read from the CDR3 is TGTGCCAGCAACCGGGACAATTATGCT. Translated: CASNRDNYA. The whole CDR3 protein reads CASNRDNYAEQFF.

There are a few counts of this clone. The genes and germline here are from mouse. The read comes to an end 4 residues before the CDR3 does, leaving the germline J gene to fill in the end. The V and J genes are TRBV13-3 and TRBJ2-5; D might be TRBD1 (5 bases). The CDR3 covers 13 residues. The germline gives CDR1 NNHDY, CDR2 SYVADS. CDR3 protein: CASSSREVDTQYF. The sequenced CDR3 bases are TGTGCCAGCAGTTCCAGGGAGGTCGAC. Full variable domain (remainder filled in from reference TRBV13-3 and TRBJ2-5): EAAVTQSPRSKVAVTGGKVTLSCHQTNNHDYMYWYRQDTGHGLRLIHYSYVADSTEKGDIPDGYKASRPSQENFSLILELASLSQTAVYFCASSSREVDTQYFGPGTRLLVL.

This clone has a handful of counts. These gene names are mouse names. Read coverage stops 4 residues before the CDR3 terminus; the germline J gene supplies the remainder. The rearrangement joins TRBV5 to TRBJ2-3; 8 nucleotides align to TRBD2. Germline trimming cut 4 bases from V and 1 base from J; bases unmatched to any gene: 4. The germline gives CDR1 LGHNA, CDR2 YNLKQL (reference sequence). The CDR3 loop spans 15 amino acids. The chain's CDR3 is CASSPGGRGAETLYF. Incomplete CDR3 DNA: TGTGCCAGCAGCCCGGGGGGGCGCGGTGCAGAA.

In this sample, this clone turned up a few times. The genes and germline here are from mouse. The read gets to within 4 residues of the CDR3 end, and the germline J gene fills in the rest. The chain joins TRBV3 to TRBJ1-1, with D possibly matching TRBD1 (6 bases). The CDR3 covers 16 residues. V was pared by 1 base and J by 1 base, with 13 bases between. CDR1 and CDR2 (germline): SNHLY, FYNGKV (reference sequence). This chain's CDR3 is CASSLGGGQKNTEVFF. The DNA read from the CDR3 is TGTGCCAGCAGCTTAGGGGGGGGACAAAAAAACACA.

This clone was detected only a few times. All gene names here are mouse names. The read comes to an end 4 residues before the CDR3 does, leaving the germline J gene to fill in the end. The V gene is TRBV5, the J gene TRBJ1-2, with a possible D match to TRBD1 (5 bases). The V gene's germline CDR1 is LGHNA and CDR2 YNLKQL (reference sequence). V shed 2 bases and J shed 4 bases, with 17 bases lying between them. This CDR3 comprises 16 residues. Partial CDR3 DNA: TGTGCCAGCAGCCAATACTCGACAGAGACCCCCTCC. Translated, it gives CASSQYSTETPS. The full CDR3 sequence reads CASSQYSTETPSDYTF.

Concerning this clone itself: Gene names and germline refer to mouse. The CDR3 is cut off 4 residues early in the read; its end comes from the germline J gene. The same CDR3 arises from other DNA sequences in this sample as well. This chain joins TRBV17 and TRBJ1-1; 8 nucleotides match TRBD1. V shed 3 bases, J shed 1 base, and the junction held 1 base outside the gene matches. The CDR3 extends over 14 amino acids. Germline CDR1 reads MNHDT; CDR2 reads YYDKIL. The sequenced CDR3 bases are TGTGCTAGCAGTAGGGACAGGGCGAACACA. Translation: CASSRDRANT. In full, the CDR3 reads CASSRDRANTEVFF.

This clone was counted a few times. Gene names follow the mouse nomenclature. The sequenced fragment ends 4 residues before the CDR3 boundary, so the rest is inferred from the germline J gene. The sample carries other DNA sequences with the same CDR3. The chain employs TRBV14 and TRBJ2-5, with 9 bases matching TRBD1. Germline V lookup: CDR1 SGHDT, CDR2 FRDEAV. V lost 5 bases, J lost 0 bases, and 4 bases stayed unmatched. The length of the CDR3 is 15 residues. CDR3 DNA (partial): TGTGCCAGCAGACGGACAGGGGTTAACCAAGAC. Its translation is CASRRTGVNQD. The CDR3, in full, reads CASRRTGVNQDTQYF.

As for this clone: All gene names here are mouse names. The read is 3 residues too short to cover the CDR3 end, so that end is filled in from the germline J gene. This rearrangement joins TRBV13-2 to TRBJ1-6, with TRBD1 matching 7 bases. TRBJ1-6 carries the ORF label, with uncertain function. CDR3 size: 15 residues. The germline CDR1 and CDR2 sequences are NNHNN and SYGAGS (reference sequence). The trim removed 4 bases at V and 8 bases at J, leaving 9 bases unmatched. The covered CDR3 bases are TGTGCCAGCGGTTCCCCACAGGGGACGGATTCGCCC. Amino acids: CASGSPQGTDSP. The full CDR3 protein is CASGSPQGTDSPLYF.

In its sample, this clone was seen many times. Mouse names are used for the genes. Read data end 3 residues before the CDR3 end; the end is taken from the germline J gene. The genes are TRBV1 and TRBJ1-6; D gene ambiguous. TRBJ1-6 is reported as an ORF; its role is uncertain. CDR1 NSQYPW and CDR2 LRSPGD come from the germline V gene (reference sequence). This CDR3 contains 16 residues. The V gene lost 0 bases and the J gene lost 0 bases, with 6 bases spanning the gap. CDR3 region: CTCSADPDSYNSPLYF. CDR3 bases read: TGCACCTGCAGTGCAGATCCAGATTCCTATAATTCGCCC.